The sequence of this TCR beta chain was determined in a study of CD8 T cells in Susac syndrome. Study-wide results and caveats: In its TCR sequencing and HLA analysis, the study acknowledged that the number of individuals was relatively small.

Details on this clonotype: Its matching antigen is unknown.

From blood CD8+ and CD4+ T cells, the TCR beta chain was sequenced. The authors reverse transcribed 0.5 to 1 ug RNA with random hexamers. The TCR beta CDR3 was amplified by immunoSEQ multiplex PCR across 54 Vbeta, 13 Jbeta. TCRdb redid the calling of the immunoSEQ multiplex PCR reads with MiXCR, one entry per CDR3 protein. The sample records over 150,000 distinct CDR3 sequences, just under 95% being singletons. This CDR3 comprises 15 residues. Germline V gene sequence: CDR1 SGHRS, CDR2 YFSETQ. V dropped 0 bases and J dropped 5 bases, with 11 bases sitting between them. The rearrangement links TRBV5-1 to TRBJ2-2; either TRBD1 or TRBD2 may fit D (5 bases each). This TCR was sampled from a human donor with Susac syndrome. Sample: CD4+ T cells from PBMCs. Here the CDR3 reads CASSLDEGLTGELFF. CDR3 DNA: TGCGCCAGCAGCTTGGACGAGGGGTTGACCGGGGAGCTGTTTTTT.